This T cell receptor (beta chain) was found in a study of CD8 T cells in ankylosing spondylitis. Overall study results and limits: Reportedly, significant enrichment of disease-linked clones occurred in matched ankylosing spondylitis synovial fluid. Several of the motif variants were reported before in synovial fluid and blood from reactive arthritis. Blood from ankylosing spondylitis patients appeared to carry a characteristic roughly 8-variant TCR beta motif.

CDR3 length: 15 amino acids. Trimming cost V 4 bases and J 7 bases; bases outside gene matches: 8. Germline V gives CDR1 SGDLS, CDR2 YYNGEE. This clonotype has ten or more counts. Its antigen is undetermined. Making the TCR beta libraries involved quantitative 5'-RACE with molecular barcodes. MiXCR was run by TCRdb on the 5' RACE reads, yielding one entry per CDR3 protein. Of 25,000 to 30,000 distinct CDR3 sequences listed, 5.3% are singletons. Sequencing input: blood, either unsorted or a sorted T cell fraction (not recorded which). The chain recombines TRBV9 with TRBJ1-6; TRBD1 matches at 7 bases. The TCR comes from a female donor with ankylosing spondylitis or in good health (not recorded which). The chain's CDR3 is CASSSRTGENSPLHF. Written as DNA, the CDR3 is TGTGCCAGCAGCTCCCGGACAGGAGAAAATTCACCCCTCCACTTT.